A selection of T cell receptor beta chains follows, all from one sample in a study of shared clonotypes between healthy human individuals. Libraries were prepared by immunoSEQ multiplex PCR; TCRdb keeps only in-frame clonotypes and omits some of them. The top ten clones hold about 1.5% of a sample with some 1 million clones, 75% of them seen once. Sequencing was carried out using memory CD4+ T cells sorted from blood. The receptors derive from a man aged 18 to 30 in good health. Both conserved end residues are part of each CDR3. D genes are given only for firm matches. The size of a clone is reported for some rows only, either as once, few or many, or as a class for expanded clones.

v_gene	j_gene	abundance	d_gene	CDR3nt	CDR3aa
TRBV6-5	TRBJ1-6	NA	TRBD1	TGTGCCAGCAGCCGCGGACAGGGGAATTCACCCCTCCACTTT	CASSRGQGNSPLHF
TRBV25-1	TRBJ2-1	many	NA	TGTGCCAGCAGTGAATCATTTACGTCGGGGGCGCCTGAGCAGTTCTTC	CASSESFTSGAPEQFF
TRBV5-4	TRBJ2-4	NA	NA	TGTGCCAGCAGCTTGGAGGGGCAGGGGTTGGCCAAAAACATTCAGTACTTC	CASSLEGQGLAKNIQYF
TRBV28	TRBJ1-1	NA	TRBD1	TGTGCCAGCATGGGATCAGGGGGCTGGAGCACTGAAGCTTTCTTT	CASMGSGGWSTEAFF
TRBV28	TRBJ1-2	NA	TRBD1	TGTGCCAGCAGCCTTAACAGGGGAAACTATGGCTACACCTTC	CASSLNRGNYGYTF
TRBV2	TRBJ1-2	few	TRBD1	TGTGCCAGCAGCCAGGGACAGGGCGGCTATGGCTACACCTTC	CASSQGQGGYGYTF
TRBV10-3	TRBJ2-7	NA	TRBD2	TGTGCCAGCGGCGGGGGGATTGAGCAGTACTTC	CASGGGIEQYF
TRBV27	TRBJ1-5	NA	NA	TGTGCCAGCAGTTCCGGACAGCCCCATAGCAATCAGCCCCAGCATTTT	CASSSGQPHSNQPQHF
TRBV7-2	TRBJ2-3	NA	NA	TGTGCCAGCAGCCTTTTAGTATACACAGATACGCAGTATTTT	CASSLLVYTDTQYF
TRBV5-4	TRBJ2-6	NA	TRBD1	TGTGCCAGCAGCTTACCTCCGGGACAGGGCCTCTCTGGGGCCAACGTCCTGACTTTC	CASSLPPGQGLSGANVLTF
TRBV15	TRBJ2-2	NA	TRBD1	TGTGCCACCAGCAGAGATCGTCCCACGGACAGGGGGCTCACCGGGGAGCTGTTTTTT	CATSRDRPTDRGLTGELFF
TRBV2	TRBJ1-1	NA	NA	TGTGCCAGCAGAGATGGGCTGGGTGATGAAGCTTTCTTT	CASRDGLGDEAFF
TRBV12-5	TRBJ1-1	NA	TRBD1	TGTGCTAGTGGCCCGACAGGGATGAACACTGAAGCTTTCTTT	CASGPTGMNTEAFF
TRBV7-8	TRBJ2-7	few	NA	TGTGCCAGCAGCGGCATCGGGGTTTGGGAGCAGTACTTC	CASSGIGVWEQYF
TRBV28	TRBJ1-1	few	TRBD1	TGTGCCAGCAGCCTTAAACAGGGGAGGAGGGACACTGAAGCTTTCTTT	CASSLKQGRRDTEAFF
TRBV2	TRBJ1-1	NA	NA	TGTGCCAGCAGTGAGCGGGAAGGGTCTGAAGCTTTCTTT	CASSEREGSEAFF
TRBV5-1	TRBJ2-1	NA	TRBD2	TGCGCCAGCAGCTTGGCTAGCGGGAGTTCCTACAATGAGCAGTTCTTC	CASSLASGSSYNEQFF
TRBV30	TRBJ2-3	NA	NA	TGTGCCTGGAGTACGGGGGTCTCGGGCACAGATACGCAGTATTTT	CAWSTGVSGTDTQYF
TRBV7-2	TRBJ2-2	NA	NA	TGTGCCAGCAGTTTCTCGAAGGGGGGTCCCAACACCGGGGAGCTGTTTTTT	CASSFSKGGPNTGELFF
TRBV5-4	TRBJ2-1	NA	NA	TGTGCCAGCAGCTTGGGGGGTCCCGGGGCCTCCGAGCAGTTCTTC	CASSLGGPGASEQFF
TRBV7-4	TRBJ1-5	NA	NA	TGTGCCAGCAGCTCGGCACGACGGCAAAATCAGCCCCAGCATTTT	CASSSARRQNQPQHF
TRBV5-4	TRBJ2-5	NA	TRBD2	TGTGCCAGCAGCCCAAGCGGGGCGCAAGAGACCCAGTACTTC	CASSPSGAQETQYF